One sample yielded the 9 T cell receptor beta chains listed below, sequenced in a study of cytomegalovirus exposure and HLA in healthy donors. With 60 Vbeta and 13 Jbeta primers, the PCR was carried out. Sequencing was performed with immunoSEQ multiplex PCR; in TCRdb, only in-frame clones are kept and a portion is missing. This sample has around 150,000 clones, with about 82% found just once. The sequencing sample was made of PBMCs. The receptor set was obtained from a man aged 25-45 years in good health and CMV-seronegative.

The chain employs TRBV5-1 and TRBJ2-3; 7 bases are shared with TRBD2. The junction had 7 bases not matched to a gene; V was cut back by 8 bases and J by 1 base. This CDR3 is 14 amino acids long. Germline V gene sequence: CDR1 SGHRS, CDR2 YFSETQ. The CDR3 DNA reads as TGCGCCAGTTCTGCGGGGAGGGGCACAGATACGCAGTATTTT. Residues: CASSAGRGTDTQYF.

About this clone: Other DNA sequences within the sample encode an identical CDR3. This chain's CDR3 is CASSLVGGQETQYF. Here the CDR3 DNA reads TGTGCCAGCAGCCTGGTCGGGGGACAAGAGACCCAGTACTTC. The chain couples TRBV5-8 to TRBJ2-5, with TRBD2 as a possible D gene (6 bases). This CDR3 comprises 14 residues. The germline gives CDR1 SGHTS, CDR2 YDEGEE. Trimming removed 4 bases at V and 2 bases at J, with 12 bases between.

The V gene is TRBV9, the J gene TRBJ1-6; 10 nucleotides align to TRBD1. V trimming: 0 bases; J trimming: 9 bases; junction bases outside the gene matches: 0. The CDR3 spans 14 residues. The V gene's germline CDR1 is SGDLS and CDR2 YYNGEE. The CDR3 loop is CASSVGDRGSPLHF. The CDR3 DNA reads as TGTGCCAGCAGCGTAGGGGACAGGGGTTCACCCCTCCACTTT.

The chain is built from TRBV27 and TRBJ1-5; D gene uncertain. The CDR3 sequence is 14 residues long. Germline values: CDR1 MNHEY, CDR2 SMNVEV (reference sequence). Trimming removed 5 bases from V and 1 base from J, with 9 bases in between. CDR3 DNA sequence: TGTGCCAGCAGTCACACCTGGAGCAATCAGCCCCAGCATTTT. Encoded protein: CASSHTWSNQPQHF.

The table lists this clone with a count of one. The chain links TRBV27 to TRBJ1-1; TRBD1 is a possible D gene (5 bases). CDR3 length: 14 amino acids. Germline CDR1 MNHEY, CDR2 SMNVEV (reference sequence). Trimming pared 6 bases from V and 6 bases from J, leaving 17 bases between. CDR3 region: CASRLLSGSPEAFF. The DNA for the CDR3 is TGTGCCAGCAGACTTCTTTCAGGGTCCCCTGAAGCTTTCTTT.

The V gene is TRBV10-3, the J gene TRBJ1-2; 7 nucleotides match TRBD1. Germline V CDR1 and CDR2: ENHRY, SYGVKD. V gave up 5 bases and J gave up 1 base; unmatched junction bases: 13. The CDR3 loop spans 17 amino acids. In DNA form, the CDR3 reads TGTGCCATCAGTCAGAAGGGCGTCGGACAGGATAACTATGGCTACACCTTC. It encodes CAISQKGVGQDNYGYTF.

The chain has TRBV5-1 and TRBJ2-2; TRBD1 aligns across 8 bases. The junction had 6 bases not matched to a gene; V was cut back by 6 bases and J by 5 bases. The CDR3 consists of 14 residues. CDR1 and CDR2 from the germline V gene are SGHRS and YFSETQ. This chain's CDR3 is CASKLTGDTGELFF. For the CDR3, the DNA is TGCGCCAGCAAGTTGACAGGGGATACCGGGGAGCTGTTTTTT.

In its sample, this clone was seen once. The V gene is TRBV9, the J gene TRBJ1-1; weak D call: TRBD1 (6 bases). The CDR3 is 14 residues long. Germline CDR1 SGDLS, CDR2 YYNGEE. Trimming took 0 bases from V and 3 from J, leaving 9 bases between them. The CDR3 DNA sequence: TGTGCCAGCAGCGTAGTCGCAGGGGACACTGAAGCTTTCTTT. This translates into CASSVVAGDTEAFF. Variable domain in full (rest from reference TRBV9 and TRBJ1-1): DSGVTQTPKHLITATGQRVTLRCSPRSGDLSVYWYQQSLDQGLQFLIQYYNGEERAKGNILERFSAQQFPDLHSELNLSSLELGDSALYFCASSVVAGDTEAFFGQGTRLTVV.

The genes are TRBV2 and TRBJ2-3; the match to TRBD1 covers 7 bases. CDR1 is SNHLY, CDR2 FYNNEI, per germline. CDR3 length equals 12 residues. The trim removed 7 bases at V and 6 bases at J, leaving 4 bases unmatched. This CDR3 is CASNRGIDTQYF. The DNA for the CDR3 is TGTGCCAGCAACAGGGGAATCGATACGCAGTATTTT.